This entry is about one T cell receptor beta chain. Its target is not known. CDR1 is KGHDR, CDR2 SFDVKD, per germline. The CDR3 loop spans 13 amino acids. V was pared by 4 bases and J by 5 bases, with 8 bases between. This specimen belongs to a study of persistence of HIV-infected CD4 T cells. This was the immunoSEQ version 4 assay in survey mode. TCRdb's table, derived via immunoSEQ multiplex PCR, lists solely in-frame clones and lacks some. The data contain almost 20,000 clones, approximately 60% of them singletons. An overlapping HIV-1 Gag peptide pool stimulated these cells at approximately 0.91 ug/peptide/mL. CD4+ T cells upregulating both CD40 ligand and CD69 were sorted as responding cells.

The receptor was isolated from an adult woman with HIV who was CMV-seropositive. This material consisted of CD4+ T cells sorted from PBMCs after approximately 20-hour stimulation, taken from a patient who received antiretroviral therapy. V usage is TRBV24-1 and J usage is TRBJ2-4; perhaps TRBD1 as D (5 bases). CDR3 region: CATSDPRENIQYF. For the CDR3, the DNA is TGTGCCACCAGTGACCCCAGGGAAAACATTCAGTACTTC.